The 5 T cell receptor beta chains listed next were all sequenced from one sample in a study of cytomegalovirus exposure and HLA in healthy donors. The PCR made use of 60 Vbeta and 13 Jbeta primers. TCRdb's copy holds only in-frame clones and misses some; the assay was immunoSEQ multiplex PCR. The repertoire holds some 99,000 clones, with roughly 80% as singletons. The sequencing sample was made of PBMCs. These receptor sequences come from a female donor in good health and CMV-seronegative.

The gene calls are TRBV6-1 and TRBJ1-2; 7 bases match TRBD1. V trimming: 1 base; J trimming: 4 bases; junction bases outside the gene matches: 12. The CDR3 is made up of 17 amino acids. Germline CDR1 MNHNS, CDR2 SASEGT. The CDR3 region has the DNA TGTGCCAGCAGTGAAGTCCTACCCAGGGACAGAACCTATGGCTACACCTTC. Encoded protein: CASSEVLPRDRTYGYTF.

In regard to this clone: Other DNA sequences in this specimen translate into the identical CDR3. The J gene is TRBJ1-1, the V gene TRBV6-5; 9 bases are a match to TRBD1. There are 15 residues in the CDR3. Trimming took 7 bases from V and 1 from J; bases not matched to a gene: 7. Per germline, CDR1 MNHEY and CDR2 SVGAGI. DNA of the CDR3: TGTGCCAGCACCCCACAGGGGGCCACGAACACTGAAGCTTTCTTT. The encoded protein is CASTPQGATNTEAFF.

This clone was observed a handful of times. The chain employs TRBV7-9 and TRBJ1-6; tentative D call: TRBD1 (6 bases). The CDR3 is 19 residues long. Trimming left V 2 bases short and J 0 bases short, with 17 bases between. The germline V gene has CDR1 SEHNR and CDR2 FQNEAQ (reference sequence). CDR3 region: CASSLNLGRGSSYNSPLHF. The CDR3 coding sequence is TGTGCCAGCAGCTTAAATCTTGGCAGGGGAAGCTCCTATAATTCACCCCTCCACTTT.

This chain uses TRBV5-1 with TRBJ2-3, with unresolved D. V lost 0 bases and J 0 bases, leaving 14 bases between the germline ends. Germline V gene data show CDR1 as SGHRS and CDR2 as YFSETQ. This CDR3 spans 17 amino acids. The DNA for the CDR3 is TGCGCCAGCAGCTTGGCCCCGGCGATGACTAGCACAGATACGCAGTATTTT. Translated, it gives CASSLAPAMTSTDTQYF.

V gene TRBV30 combines with J gene TRBJ2-7; no definite D call. This CDR3 has 13 residues. CDR1 GTSNPN and CDR2 SVGIG come from the germline V gene (reference sequence). V dropped 2 bases and J dropped 0 bases, with 8 bases sitting between them. In DNA, the CDR3 is TGTGCCTGGAGTAAGATGGCCTCCTACGAGCAGTACTTC. Its translation is CAWSKMASYEQYF.